The 5 T cell receptor beta chains below all came from one sample that was sequenced in a study of cytomegalovirus exposure and HLA in healthy donors. Amplification used 60 Vbeta primers and 13 Jbeta primers. Libraries were prepared by immunoSEQ multiplex PCR; TCRdb keeps only in-frame clonotypes and omits some of them. The sample holds 150,000 or so clones, around 80% seen once. Sequences were obtained from PBMCs. The receptors derive from a man aged 45 to 65 in good health and CMV-seronegative.

This CDR3 reads CASTRGRSTDTQYF. The CDR3 coding sequence is TGTGCCAGTACCCGCGGGAGGAGCACAGATACGCAGTATTTT. This chain connects TRBV19 to TRBJ2-3, with 8 bases lining up with TRBD2. The germline gives CDR1 LNHDA, CDR2 SQIVND (reference sequence). J lost 0 bases, V lost 7 bases, and 3 bases had no gene match. This CDR3 comprises 14 residues.

The rearrangement uses TRBV6-1 and TRBJ1-1, with D perhaps matching TRBD1 (6 bases). This CDR3 is built from 13 residues. The germline gives CDR1 MNHNS, CDR2 SASEGT. Trimming removed 4 bases at V and 7 bases at J, with 13 bases between. Written as DNA, the CDR3 is TGTGCCAGCAGTGTCGGGACACCTCTTGAAGCTTTCTTT. Encoded protein: CASSVGTPLEAFF.

Turning to this clone: Different DNA sequences within this sample yield the same CDR3. This sequence joins TRBV15 and TRBJ2-7, with 8 bases aligning to TRBD2. Germline lookup yields CDR1 LNHNV and CDR2 YYDKDF (reference sequence). J was trimmed by 6 bases and V by 1 base; bases with no gene match: 8. The CDR3 loop spans 15 amino acids. The CDR3 DNA sequence: TGTGCCACCAGCAGAGGGGGACTAGGCCCTACCGAGCAGTACTTC. Encoded protein: CATSRGGLGPTEQYF. Based on the CDR3 plus reference TRBV15 and TRBJ2-7, the full variable domain is DAMVIQNPRYQVTQFGKPVTLSCSQTLNHNVMYWYQQKSSQAPKLLFHYYDKDFNNEADTPDNFQSRRPNTSFCFLDIRSPGLGDTAMYLCATSRGGLGPTEQYFGPGTRLTVT.

V and J are TRBV18 and TRBJ1-5; D unclear. Looked up from germline, CDR1 is KGHSH and CDR2 is LQKENI. This CDR3 has 15 amino acids. Trimming removed 5 bases from V and 0 bases from J, with 11 bases in between. CDR3: CASSLRHDSNQPQHF. The CDR3 DNA reads as TGTGCCAGCTCATTGCGACACGATAGCAATCAGCCCCAGCATTTT.

The V and J genes are TRBV29-1 and TRBJ2-7, with 9 nucleotides matching TRBD1. This CDR3 is built from 14 residues. The ends lost 4 bases at V and 0 bases at J; junction bases unmatched: 4. Germline V gene data show CDR1 as SQVTM and CDR2 as ANQGSEA. The CDR3 protein is CSVVNRGPSYEQYF. CDR3 in DNA: TGCAGCGTTGTAAACAGGGGGCCCTCCTACGAGCAGTACTTC.